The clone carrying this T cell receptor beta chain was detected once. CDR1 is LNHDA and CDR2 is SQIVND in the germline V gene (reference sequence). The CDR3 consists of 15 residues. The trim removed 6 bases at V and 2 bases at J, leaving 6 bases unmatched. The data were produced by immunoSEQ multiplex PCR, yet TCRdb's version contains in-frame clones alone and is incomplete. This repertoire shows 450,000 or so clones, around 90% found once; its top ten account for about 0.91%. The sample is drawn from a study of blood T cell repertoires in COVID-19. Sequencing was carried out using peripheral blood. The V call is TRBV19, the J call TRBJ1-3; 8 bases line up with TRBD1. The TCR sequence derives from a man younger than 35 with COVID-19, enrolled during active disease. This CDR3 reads CASRSLTGAGNTIYF. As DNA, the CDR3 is TGTGCCAGTAGGAGTTTGACAGGGGCTGGAAACACCATATATTTT.